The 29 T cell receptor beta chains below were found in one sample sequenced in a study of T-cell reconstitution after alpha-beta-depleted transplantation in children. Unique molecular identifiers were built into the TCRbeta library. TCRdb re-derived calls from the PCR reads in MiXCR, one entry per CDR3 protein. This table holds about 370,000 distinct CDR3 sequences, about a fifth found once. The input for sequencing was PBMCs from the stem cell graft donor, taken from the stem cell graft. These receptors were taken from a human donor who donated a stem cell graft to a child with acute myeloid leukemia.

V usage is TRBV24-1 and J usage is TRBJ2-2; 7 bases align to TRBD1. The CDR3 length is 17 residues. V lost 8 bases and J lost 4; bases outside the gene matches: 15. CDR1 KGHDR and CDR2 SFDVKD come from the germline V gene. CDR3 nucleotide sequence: TGTGCCACCAATGAGACAGGGCCAAGAAAATGCACCGGGGAGCTGTTTTTT. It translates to CATNETGPRKCTGELFF.

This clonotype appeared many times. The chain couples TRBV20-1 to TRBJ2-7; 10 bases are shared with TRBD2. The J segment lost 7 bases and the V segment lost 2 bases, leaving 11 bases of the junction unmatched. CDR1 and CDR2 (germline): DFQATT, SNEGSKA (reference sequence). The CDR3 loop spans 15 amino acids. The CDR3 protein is CSARPYLAGVGEQYF. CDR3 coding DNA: TGCAGTGCTAGACCCTACCTAGCGGGAGTGGGAGAGCAGTACTTC.

The CDR3 nucleotides read TGTGCCAGCAGTTACTCCTTGTACAATGAGCAGTTCTTC. Its translation: CASSYSLYNEQFF. The gene calls are TRBV6-2 or TRBV6-3 and TRBJ2-1; the D is unclear. The CDR3 totals 13 residues. The germline V and J ends were trimmed by 0 bases and 4 bases, with 4 bases remaining between them. CDR1 MNHEY and CDR2 SVGEGT come from the germline V gene.

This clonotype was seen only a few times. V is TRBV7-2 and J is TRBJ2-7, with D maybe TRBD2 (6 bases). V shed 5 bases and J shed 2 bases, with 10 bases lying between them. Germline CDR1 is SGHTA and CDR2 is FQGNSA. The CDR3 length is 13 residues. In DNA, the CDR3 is TGTGCCAGCAGCAGGCGGGGAACCTACGAGCAGTACTTC. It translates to CASSRRGTYEQYF. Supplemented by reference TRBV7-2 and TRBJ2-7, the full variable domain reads GAGVSQSPSNKVTEKGKDVELRCDPISGHTALYWYRQSLGQGLEFLIYFQGNSAPDKSGLPSDRFSAERTGGSVSTLTIQRTQQEDSAVYLCASSRRGTYEQYFGPGTRLTVT.

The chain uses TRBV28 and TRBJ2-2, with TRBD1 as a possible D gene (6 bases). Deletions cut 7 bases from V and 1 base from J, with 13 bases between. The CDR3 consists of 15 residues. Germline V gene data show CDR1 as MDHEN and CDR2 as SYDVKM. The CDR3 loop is CASNPPTGNTGELFF. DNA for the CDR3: TGTGCCAGCAACCCCCCGACAGGGAACACCGGGGAGCTGTTTTTT.

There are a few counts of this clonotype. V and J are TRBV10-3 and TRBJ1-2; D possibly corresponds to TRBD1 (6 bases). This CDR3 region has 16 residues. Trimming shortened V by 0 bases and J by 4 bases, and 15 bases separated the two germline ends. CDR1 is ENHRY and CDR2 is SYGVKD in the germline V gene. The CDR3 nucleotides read TGTGCCATCAGTGAGTCGGCAGGGGATCTCCTCTATGGCTACACCTTC. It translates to CAISESAGDLLYGYTF.

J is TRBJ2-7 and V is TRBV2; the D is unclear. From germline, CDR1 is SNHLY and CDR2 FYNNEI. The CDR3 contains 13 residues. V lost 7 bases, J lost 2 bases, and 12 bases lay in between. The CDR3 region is CASITPGTYEQYF. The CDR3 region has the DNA TGTGCCAGCATTACACCCGGTACCTACGAGCAGTACTTC.

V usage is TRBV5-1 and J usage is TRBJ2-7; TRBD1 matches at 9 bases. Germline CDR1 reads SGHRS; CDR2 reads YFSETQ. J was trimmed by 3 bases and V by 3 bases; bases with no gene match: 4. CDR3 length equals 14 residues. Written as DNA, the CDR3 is TGCGCCAGCAGCTCGGGACAGGGTTACTACGAGCAGTACTTC. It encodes CASSSGQGYYEQYF. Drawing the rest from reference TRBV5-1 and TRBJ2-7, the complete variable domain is KAGVTQTPRYLIKTRGQQVTLSCSPISGHRSVSWYQQTPGQGLQFLFEYFSETQRNKGNFPGRFSGRQFSNSRSEMNVSTLELGDSALYLCASSSGQGYYEQYFGPGTRLTVT.

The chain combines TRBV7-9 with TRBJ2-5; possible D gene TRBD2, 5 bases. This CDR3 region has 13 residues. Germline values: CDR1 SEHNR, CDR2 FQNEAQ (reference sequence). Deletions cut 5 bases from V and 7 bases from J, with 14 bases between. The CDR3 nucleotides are TGTGCCAGCAGCCCAGTAAGAGAGGGGACCCAGTACTTC. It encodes CASSPVREGTQYF. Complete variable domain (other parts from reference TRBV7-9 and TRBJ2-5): DTGVSQNPRHKITKRGQNVTFRCDPISEHNRLYWYRQTLGQGPEFLTYFQNEAQLEKSRLLSDRFSAERPKGSFSTLEIQRTEQGDSAMYLCASSPVREGTQYFGPGTRLLVL.

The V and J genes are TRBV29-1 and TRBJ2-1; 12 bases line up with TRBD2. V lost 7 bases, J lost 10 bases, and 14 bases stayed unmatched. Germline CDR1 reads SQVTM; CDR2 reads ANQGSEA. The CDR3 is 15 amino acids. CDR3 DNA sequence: TGCAGCGCCTCGGAGGGACTAGCGGGCGAGGGGGAGCAGTTCTTC. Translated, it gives CSASEGLAGEGEQFF.

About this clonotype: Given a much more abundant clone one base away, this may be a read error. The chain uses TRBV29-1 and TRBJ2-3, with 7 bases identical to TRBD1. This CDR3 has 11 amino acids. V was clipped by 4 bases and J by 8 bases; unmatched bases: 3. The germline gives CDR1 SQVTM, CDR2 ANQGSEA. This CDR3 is CSVGDRATQYF. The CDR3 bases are TGCAGCGTTGGTGACAGGGCTACGCAGTATTTT.

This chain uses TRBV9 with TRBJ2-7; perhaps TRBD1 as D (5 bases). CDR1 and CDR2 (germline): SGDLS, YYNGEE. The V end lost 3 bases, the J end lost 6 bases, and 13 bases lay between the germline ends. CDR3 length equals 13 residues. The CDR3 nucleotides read TGTGCCAGCAGCGCAAAATGGGGCAGCGAGCAGTACTTC. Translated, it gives CASSAKWGSEQYF.

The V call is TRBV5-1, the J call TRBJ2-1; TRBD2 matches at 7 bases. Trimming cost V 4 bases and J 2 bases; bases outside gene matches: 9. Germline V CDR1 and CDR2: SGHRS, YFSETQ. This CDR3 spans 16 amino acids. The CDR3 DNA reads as TGCGCCAGCAGCCCTCGGGGTGCGGGAGCCTACAATGAGCAGTTCTTC. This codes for CASSPRGAGAYNEQFF.

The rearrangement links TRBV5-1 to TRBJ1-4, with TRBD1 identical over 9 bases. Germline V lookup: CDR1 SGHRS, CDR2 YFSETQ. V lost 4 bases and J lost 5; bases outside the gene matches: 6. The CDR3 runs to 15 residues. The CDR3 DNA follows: TGCGCCAGCAGCATCGACGGGACAGGGAATGAAAAACTGTTTTTT. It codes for CASSIDGTGNEKLFF.

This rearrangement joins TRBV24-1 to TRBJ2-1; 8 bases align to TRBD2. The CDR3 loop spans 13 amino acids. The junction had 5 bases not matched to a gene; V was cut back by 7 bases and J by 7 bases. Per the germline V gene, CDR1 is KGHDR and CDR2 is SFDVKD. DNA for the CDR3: TGTGCCACCAGGAGCGGGAGTAAAAATGAGCAGTTCTTC. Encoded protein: CATRSGSKNEQFF.

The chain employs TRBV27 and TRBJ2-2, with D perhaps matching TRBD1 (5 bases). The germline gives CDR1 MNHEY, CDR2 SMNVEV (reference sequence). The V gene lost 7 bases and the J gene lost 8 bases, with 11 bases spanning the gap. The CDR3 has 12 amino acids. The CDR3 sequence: CASIFPGGELFF. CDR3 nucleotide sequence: TGTGCCAGCATTTTCCCAGGGGGGGAGCTGTTTTTT.

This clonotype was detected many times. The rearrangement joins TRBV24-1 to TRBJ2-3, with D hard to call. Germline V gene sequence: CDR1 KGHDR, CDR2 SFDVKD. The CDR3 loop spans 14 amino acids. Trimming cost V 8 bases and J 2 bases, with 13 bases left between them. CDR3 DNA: TGTGCCACCACAACTGGAAAGGTCACAGATACGCAGTATTTT. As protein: CATTTGKVTDTQYF.

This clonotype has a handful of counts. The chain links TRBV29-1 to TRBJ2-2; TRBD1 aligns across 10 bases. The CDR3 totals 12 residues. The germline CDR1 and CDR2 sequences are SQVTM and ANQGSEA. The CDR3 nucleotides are TGCAGTTCCAGGACAGGGGGGGGGGAGCTGTTTTTT. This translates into CSSRTGGGELFF.

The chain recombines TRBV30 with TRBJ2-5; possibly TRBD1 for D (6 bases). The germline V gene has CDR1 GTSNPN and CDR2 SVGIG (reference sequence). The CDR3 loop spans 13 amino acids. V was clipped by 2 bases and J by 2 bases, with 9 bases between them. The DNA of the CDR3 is TGTGCCTGGAGTACAGGGCTGCAAGAGACCCAGTACTTC. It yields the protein CAWSTGLQETQYF.

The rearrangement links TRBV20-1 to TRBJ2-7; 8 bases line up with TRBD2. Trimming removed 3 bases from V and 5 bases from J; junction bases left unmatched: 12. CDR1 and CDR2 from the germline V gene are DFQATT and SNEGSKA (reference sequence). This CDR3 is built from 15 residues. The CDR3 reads CSARDSGGRLDEQYF. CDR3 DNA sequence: TGCAGTGCTAGGGACTCCGGCGGGAGGCTGGACGAGCAGTACTTC.

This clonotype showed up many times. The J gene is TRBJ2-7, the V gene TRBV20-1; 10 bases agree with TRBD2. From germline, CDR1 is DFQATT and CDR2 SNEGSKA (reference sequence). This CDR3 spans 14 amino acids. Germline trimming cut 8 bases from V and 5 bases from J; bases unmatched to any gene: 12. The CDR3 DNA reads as TGCAGTTCATTAGCTAGCGGGAGTTTGAACGAGCAGTACTTC. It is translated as CSSLASGSLNEQYF.

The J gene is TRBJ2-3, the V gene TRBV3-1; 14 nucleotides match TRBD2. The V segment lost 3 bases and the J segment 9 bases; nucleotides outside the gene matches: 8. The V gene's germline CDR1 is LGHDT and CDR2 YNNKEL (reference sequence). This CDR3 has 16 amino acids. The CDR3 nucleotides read TGTGCCAGCAGCCAGGCCGGGACTAGCGGGAGTCAGACGCAGTATTTT. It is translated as CASSQAGTSGSQTQYF.

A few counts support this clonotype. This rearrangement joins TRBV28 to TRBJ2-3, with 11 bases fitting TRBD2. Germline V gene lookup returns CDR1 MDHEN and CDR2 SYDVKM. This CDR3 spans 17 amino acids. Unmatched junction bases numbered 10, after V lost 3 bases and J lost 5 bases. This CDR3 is CASSFPGTSGLVDTQYF. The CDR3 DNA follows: TGTGCCAGCAGTTTCCCCGGGACTAGCGGACTTGTAGATACGCAGTATTTT. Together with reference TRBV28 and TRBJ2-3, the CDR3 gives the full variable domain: DVKVTQSSRYLVKRTGEKVFLECVQDMDHENMFWYRQDPGLGLRLIYFSYDVKMKEKGDIPEGYSVSREKKERFSLILESASTNQTSMYLCASSFPGTSGLVDTQYFGPGTRLTVL.

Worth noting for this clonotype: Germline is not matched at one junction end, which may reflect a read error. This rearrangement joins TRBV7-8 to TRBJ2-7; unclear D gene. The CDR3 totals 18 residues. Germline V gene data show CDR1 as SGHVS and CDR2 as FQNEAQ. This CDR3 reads CASSLAHTRVKYPYGQYF. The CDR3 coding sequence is TGTGCCAGCAGCTTAGCACATACAAGGGTAAAATATCCCTACGGGCAGTACTTC.

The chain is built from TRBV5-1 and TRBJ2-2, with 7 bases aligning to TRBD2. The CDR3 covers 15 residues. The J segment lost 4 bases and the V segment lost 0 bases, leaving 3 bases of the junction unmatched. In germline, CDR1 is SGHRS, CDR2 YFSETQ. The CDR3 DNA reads TGCGCCAGCAGCTTGGAGGCTAGCGGCACCGGGGAGCTGTTTTTT. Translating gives CASSLEASGTGELFF. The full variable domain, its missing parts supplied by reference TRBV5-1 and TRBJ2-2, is KAGVTQTPRYLIKTRGQQVTLSCSPISGHRSVSWYQQTPGQGLQFLFEYFSETQRNKGNFPGRFSGRQFSNSRSEMNVSTLELGDSALYLCASSLEASGTGELFFGEGSRLTVL.

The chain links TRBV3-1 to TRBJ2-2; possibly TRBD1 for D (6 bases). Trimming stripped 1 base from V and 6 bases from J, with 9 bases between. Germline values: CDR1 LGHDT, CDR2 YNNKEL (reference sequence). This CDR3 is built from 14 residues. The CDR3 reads CASSQGHRAGELFF. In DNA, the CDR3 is TGTGCCAGCAGCCAAGGTCACAGGGCCGGGGAGCTGTTTTTT.

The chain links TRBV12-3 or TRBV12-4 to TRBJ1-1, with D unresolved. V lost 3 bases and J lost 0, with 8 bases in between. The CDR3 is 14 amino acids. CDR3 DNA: TGTGCCAGCAGTTTCGGTCGGGTGAACACTGAAGCTTTCTTT. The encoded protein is CASSFGRVNTEAFF.

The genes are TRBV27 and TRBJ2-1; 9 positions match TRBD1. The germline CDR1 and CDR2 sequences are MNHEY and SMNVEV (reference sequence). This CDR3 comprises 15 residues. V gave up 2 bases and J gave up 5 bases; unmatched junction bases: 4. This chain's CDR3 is CASSLGDRDNNEQFF. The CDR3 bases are TGTGCCAGCAGTTTAGGGGACAGGGATAACAATGAGCAGTTCTTC.

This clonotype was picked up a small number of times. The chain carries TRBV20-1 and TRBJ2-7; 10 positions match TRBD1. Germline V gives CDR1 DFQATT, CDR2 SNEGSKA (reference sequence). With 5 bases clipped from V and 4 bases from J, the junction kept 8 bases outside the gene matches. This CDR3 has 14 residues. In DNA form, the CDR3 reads TGCAGTGCTCCGGGGACAGGGGATTTGTACGAGCAGTACTTC. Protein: CSAPGTGDLYEQYF.